A selection of T cell receptor beta chains follows, all from one sample in a study of sequential checkpoint blockade in melanoma. The method was immunoSEQ multiplex PCR; TCRdb's version includes in-frame clones alone and lacks a portion of them. The sample carries some 6,200 clones, about half recorded once. Sequencing used CD8+ T cells sorted from blood (inferred from file names), obtained from a patient given nivolumab and ipilimumab in sequence. These receptors were taken from a human donor with melanoma. CDR3s include the opening cysteine and the closing phenylalanine or tryptophan. A D gene is named only where the DNA matches it firmly. Clone size is shown for a subset of rows, as once, few, many or a class of expanded clone.

clone_size: NA
d_call: TRBD1
v_call: TRBV13
j_call: TRBJ1-5
cdr3_aa: CASSSGTGGAQHF
cdr3_nt: TGTGCCAGCAGCTCCGGGACAGGGGGGGCCCAGCATTTT

clone_size: NA
d_call: NA
v_call: TRBV7-2
j_call: TRBJ2-1
cdr3_aa: CASSLEGARSYNEQFF
cdr3_nt: TGTGCCAGCAGCTTAGAAGGGGCGAGATCCTACAATGAGCAGTTCTTC

clone_size: medium-sized
d_call: NA
v_call: TRBV19
j_call: TRBJ2-2
cdr3_aa: CASTDTGELFF
cdr3_nt: TGTGCCAGTACAGACACCGGGGAGCTGTTTTTT

clone_size: NA
d_call: TRBD2
v_call: TRBV19
j_call: TRBJ2-4
cdr3_aa: CASSIGTSGGPLPKNIQYF
cdr3_nt: TGTGCCAGTAGTATCGGGACTAGCGGGGGCCCGTTACCCAAAAACATTCAGTACTTC

clone_size: NA
d_call: NA
v_call: TRBV27
j_call: TRBJ2-1
cdr3_aa: CASSLSVTSHYNEQFF
cdr3_nt: TGTGCCAGCAGTTTATCGGTCACTAGCCACTACAATGAGCAGTTCTTC

clone_size: NA
d_call: TRBD1
v_call: TRBV28
j_call: TRBJ2-5
cdr3_aa: CASSLDRAQETQYF
cdr3_nt: TGTGCCAGCAGCTTGGACAGGGCACAAGAGACCCAGTACTTC

clone_size: few
d_call: TRBD1
v_call: TRBV9
j_call: TRBJ2-5
cdr3_aa: CASSVSGGETQYF
cdr3_nt: TGTGCCAGCAGCGTCTCAGGGGGAGAGACCCAGTACTTC

clone_size: NA
d_call: TRBD2
v_call: TRBV7-6
j_call: TRBJ2-2
cdr3_aa: CASSFQVSAGAYTGELFF
cdr3_nt: TGTGCCAGCAGCTTTCAGGTCTCGGCGGGAGCTTACACCGGGGAGCTGTTTTTT

clone_size: NA
d_call: NA
v_call: TRBV7-9
j_call: TRBJ1-6
cdr3_aa: CASSPSGGGNSPLHF
cdr3_nt: TGTGCCAGCAGCCCTAGTGGGGGGGGGAATTCACCCCTCCACTTT

clone_size: medium-sized
d_call: NA
v_call: TRBV6-4
j_call: TRBJ2-1
cdr3_aa: CASSEGQGSNEQFF
cdr3_nt: TGTGCCAGCAGTGAGGGGCAGGGGAGCAATGAGCAGTTCTTC

clone_size: NA
d_call: NA
v_call: TRBV10-3
j_call: TRBJ1-6
cdr3_aa: CAISETSSYNSPLHF
cdr3_nt: TGTGCCATCAGTGAAACTAGCTCCTATAATTCACCCCTCCACTTT

clone_size: NA
d_call: NA
v_call: TRBV18
j_call: TRBJ1-4
cdr3_aa: CASSRQEQRTNEKLFF
cdr3_nt: TGTGCCAGCTCACGACAGGAACAGAGGACTAATGAAAAACTGTTTTTT

clone_size: NA
d_call: TRBD2
v_call: TRBV6-5
j_call: TRBJ2-7
cdr3_aa: CASSYSMSGSYEQYF
cdr3_nt: TGTGCCAGCAGTTACTCGATGAGCGGGAGCTACGAGCAGTACTTC

clone_size: NA
d_call: NA
v_call: TRBV6-4
j_call: TRBJ1-1
cdr3_aa: CASSQGTPNTEAFF
cdr3_nt: TGTGCCAGCAGTCAGGGGACACCGAACACTGAAGCTTTCTTT

clone_size: NA
d_call: TRBD1
v_call: TRBV19
j_call: TRBJ1-4
cdr3_aa: CASSIGDRASEKLFF
cdr3_nt: TGTGCCAGTAGTATTGGGGACAGGGCATCTGAAAAACTGTTTTTT

clone_size: NA
d_call: NA
v_call: TRBV27
j_call: TRBJ2-7
cdr3_aa: CASSPAFGPYEQYF
cdr3_nt: TGTGCCAGCAGTCCAGCGTTCGGTCCCTACGAGCAGTACTTC

clone_size: NA
d_call: NA
v_call: TRBV4-1
j_call: TRBJ1-4
cdr3_aa: CASSQDRLSTNEKLFF
cdr3_nt: TGCGCCAGCAGCCAGGACAGACTGTCAACTAATGAAAAACTGTTTTTT

clone_size: few
d_call: NA
v_call: TRBV19
j_call: TRBJ1-4
cdr3_aa: CASRRPPGGTTNEKLFF
cdr3_nt: TGTGCCAGTAGACGCCCGCCCGGCGGGACAACTAATGAAAAACTGTTTTTT

clone_size: few
d_call: NA
v_call: TRBV27
j_call: TRBJ2-7
cdr3_aa: CASSLGPGAYEQYF
cdr3_nt: TGTGCCAGCAGTCTCGGCCCGGGAGCCTACGAGCAGTACTTC

clone_size: NA
d_call: TRBD1
v_call: TRBV5-8
j_call: TRBJ2-7
cdr3_aa: CASSSGTGYEQYF
cdr3_nt: TGTGCCAGCAGCTCCGGGACAGGCTACGAGCAGTACTTC

clone_size: NA
d_call: TRBD2
v_call: TRBV9
j_call: TRBJ2-3
cdr3_aa: CASSPRGTSRSTDTQYF
cdr3_nt: TGTGCCAGCAGCCCCCGTGGGACTAGCAGAAGCACAGATACGCAGTATTTT

clone_size: NA
d_call: TRBD2
v_call: TRBV28
j_call: TRBJ2-7
cdr3_aa: CAVKRAGVLYEQYF
cdr3_nt: TGTGCCGTTAAAAGAGCGGGAGTCCTCTACGAGCAGTACTTC

clone_size: NA
d_call: TRBD1
v_call: TRBV6-5
j_call: TRBJ2-1
cdr3_aa: CASSYAGGSYNEQFF
cdr3_nt: TGTGCCAGCAGTTATGCAGGGGGCAGCTACAATGAGCAGTTCTTC

clone_size: NA
d_call: NA
v_call: TRBV2
j_call: TRBJ2-7
cdr3_aa: CASSELLLTGYEQYF
cdr3_nt: TGTGCCAGCAGTGAACTATTATTAACCGGCTACGAGCAGTACTTC

clone_size: NA
d_call: TRBD1
v_call: TRBV14
j_call: TRBJ2-7
cdr3_aa: CASSQGGQGREQYF
cdr3_nt: TGTGCCAGCAGCCAAGGGGGACAGGGGCGGGAGCAGTACTTC

clone_size: NA
d_call: NA
v_call: TRBV7-9
j_call: TRBJ2-7
cdr3_aa: CASSLKPHEQYF
cdr3_nt: TGTGCCAGCAGCTTAAAGCCCCACGAGCAGTACTTC

clone_size: NA
d_call: TRBD2
v_call: TRBV7-9
j_call: TRBJ2-1
cdr3_aa: CASSLRVGRGSSYNEQFF
cdr3_nt: TGTGCCAGCAGCCTAAGAGTGGGGAGGGGCTCTTCCTACAATGAGCAGTTCTTC

clone_size: medium-sized
d_call: TRBD2
v_call: TRBV28
j_call: TRBJ2-5
cdr3_aa: CASRGLAGAYQETQYF
cdr3_nt: TGTGCCAGCAGGGGACTAGCGGGAGCCTACCAAGAGACCCAGTACTTC

clone_size: NA
d_call: NA
v_call: TRBV5-1
j_call: TRBJ1-5
cdr3_aa: CASSLAGGGQPQHF
cdr3_nt: TGCGCCAGCAGCTTGGCGGGGGGTGGTCAGCCCCAGCATTTT

clone_size: few
d_call: NA
v_call: TRBV7-9
j_call: TRBJ1-6
cdr3_aa: CASSFEGPPDYNSPLHF
cdr3_nt: TGTGCCAGCAGCTTCGAGGGCCCACCCGACTATAATTCACCCCTCCACTTT

clone_size: NA
d_call: TRBD1
v_call: TRBV28
j_call: TRBJ2-5
cdr3_aa: CASRSPSAGTAQETQYF
cdr3_nt: TGTGCCAGCAGATCCCCTTCTGCCGGGACAGCACAAGAGACCCAGTACTTC

clone_size: NA
d_call: NA
v_call: TRBV19
j_call: TRBJ2-7
cdr3_aa: CASSIDTDTVTYEQYF
cdr3_nt: TGTGCCAGTAGTATAGATACGGACACAGTCACCTACGAGCAGTACTTC

clone_size: NA
d_call: NA
v_call: TRBV6-5
j_call: TRBJ1-2
cdr3_aa: CASRGMDSDYGYTF
cdr3_nt: TGTGCCAGCAGGGGGATGGACAGTGACTATGGCTACACCTTC

clone_size: few
d_call: NA
v_call: TRBV7-9
j_call: TRBJ2-1
cdr3_aa: CASSPSDAAYNEQFF
cdr3_nt: TGTGCCAGCAGCCCCTCCGATGCGGCCTACAATGAGCAGTTCTTC

clone_size: few
d_call: TRBD1
v_call: TRBV5-4
j_call: TRBJ2-7
cdr3_aa: CASSLGDRGFYEQYF
cdr3_nt: TGTGCCAGCAGCTTGGGGGACAGGGGGTTCTACGAGCAGTACTTC

clone_size: few
d_call: TRBD1
v_call: TRBV7-8
j_call: TRBJ2-4
cdr3_aa: CASSPGRTGKNIQYF
cdr3_nt: TGTGCCAGCAGCCCGGGCCGGACAGGGAAAAACATTCAGTACTTC

clone_size: once
d_call: TRBD1
v_call: TRBV6-1
j_call: TRBJ2-7
cdr3_aa: CASIGTGLYEQYF
cdr3_nt: TGTGCCAGCATCGGGACAGGGCTCTACGAGCAGTACTTC

clone_size: NA
d_call: NA
v_call: TRBV28
j_call: TRBJ2-2
cdr3_aa: CASSLWGAQYTGELFF
cdr3_nt: TGTGCCAGCAGTTTATGGGGGGCCCAATACACCGGGGAGCTGTTTTTT

clone_size: few
d_call: NA
v_call: TRBV7-9
j_call: TRBJ2-7
cdr3_aa: CASSQEGGEGYEQYF
cdr3_nt: TGTGCCAGCAGCCAAGAGGGGGGGGAAGGCTACGAGCAGTACTTC

clone_size: NA
d_call: TRBD1
v_call: TRBV6-5
j_call: TRBJ1-6
cdr3_aa: CASSGRDSYNSPLHF
cdr3_nt: TGTGCCAGCAGTGGAAGGGACAGTTATAATTCTCCCCTCCACTTT

clone_size: few
d_call: NA
v_call: TRBV19
j_call: TRBJ2-7
cdr3_aa: CASSIDAGVYEQYF
cdr3_nt: TGTGCCAGTAGTATAGACGCAGGCGTCTACGAGCAGTACTTC

clone_size: NA
d_call: NA
v_call: TRBV27
j_call: TRBJ2-1
cdr3_aa: CASRSGTLYNEQFF
cdr3_nt: TGTGCCAGCAGATCCGGGACACTCTACAATGAGCAGTTCTTC

clone_size: few
d_call: TRBD2
v_call: TRBV7-7
j_call: TRBJ2-3
cdr3_aa: CASSLAGDYPSTDTQYF
cdr3_nt: TGTGCCAGCAGCTTAGCGGGGGACTACCCTAGCACAGATACGCAGTATTTT

clone_size: NA
d_call: NA
v_call: TRBV9
j_call: TRBJ2-3
cdr3_aa: CASSVKLTDTQYF
cdr3_nt: TGTGCCAGCAGCGTAAAGCTCACAGATACGCAGTATTTT

clone_size: few
d_call: TRBD2
v_call: TRBV19
j_call: TRBJ2-2
cdr3_aa: CASGGLVLAGELFF
cdr3_nt: TGTGCCAGTGGGGGACTAGTTCTCGCCGGGGAGCTGTTTTTT

clone_size: NA
d_call: NA
v_call: TRBV27
j_call: TRBJ2-3
cdr3_aa: CASSSFGTDTQYF
cdr3_nt: TGTGCCAGCAGTTCTTTTGGCACAGATACGCAGTATTTT

clone_size: NA
d_call: TRBD1
v_call: TRBV6-5
j_call: TRBJ1-4
cdr3_aa: CASSYRTGTNEKLFF
cdr3_nt: TGTGCCAGCAGTTACCGGACAGGGACTAATGAAAAACTGTTTTTT

clone_size: NA
d_call: NA
v_call: TRBV19
j_call: TRBJ2-7
cdr3_aa: CASSSPSSYEQYF
cdr3_nt: TGTGCCAGTAGTTCTCCGAGCTCCTACGAGCAGTACTTC

clone_size: few
d_call: TRBD2
v_call: TRBV4-2
j_call: TRBJ2-5
cdr3_aa: CASSSSGGSKETQYF
cdr3_nt: TGTGCCAGCAGTTCTAGCGGGGGGTCCAAGGAGACCCAGTACTTC

clone_size: NA
d_call: TRBD2
v_call: TRBV4-2
j_call: TRBJ2-1
cdr3_aa: CASSPSGTSGSGGQFF
cdr3_nt: TGTGCCAGCAGCCCCTCCGGGACTAGCGGGAGCGGGGGGCAGTTCTTC

clone_size: NA
d_call: TRBD1
v_call: TRBV19
j_call: TRBJ1-5
cdr3_aa: CASRDRVLGNQPQHF
cdr3_nt: TGTGCCAGTAGGGACAGGGTACTAGGCAATCAGCCCCAGCATTTT

clone_size: few
d_call: TRBD1
v_call: TRBV6-5
j_call: TRBJ2-7
cdr3_aa: CASSYSPGTGGYEQYF
cdr3_nt: TGTGCCAGCAGTTACTCTCCCGGGACAGGGGGCTACGAGCAGTACTTC

clone_size: medium-sized
d_call: NA
v_call: TRBV4-2
j_call: TRBJ1-4
cdr3_aa: CASSPLVERLVFF
cdr3_nt: TGTGCCAGCAGCCCCTTAGTGGAGAGGTTGGTGTTTTTT

clone_size: NA
d_call: NA
v_call: TRBV25-1
j_call: TRBJ1-1
cdr3_aa: CASQRGGEAFF
cdr3_nt: TGTGCCAGCCAACGAGGAGGTGAAGCTTTCTTT

clone_size: NA
d_call: NA
v_call: TRBV5-4
j_call: TRBJ2-3
cdr3_aa: CASSRREADTQYF
cdr3_nt: TGTGCCAGCAGCCGCAGGGAGGCAGATACGCAGTATTTT

clone_size: NA
d_call: TRBD1
v_call: TRBV4-3
j_call: TRBJ2-7
cdr3_aa: CASSQEQGPYEQYF
cdr3_nt: TGCGCCAGCAGCCAAGAACAGGGGCCCTACGAGCAGTACTTC

clone_size: medium-sized
d_call: NA
v_call: TRBV9
j_call: TRBJ1-3
cdr3_aa: CASSERIAGNTIYF
cdr3_nt: TGTGCCAGCAGCGAAAGAATTGCGGGAAACACCATATATTTT